This TCR beta chain was observed in a study of T cell repertoires in cytomegalovirus infection (dated by TCRdb to the late 2010s). About the full investigation: Donor HLA type was relevant to the analysis, because carriage of CMV infection together with the matching HLA type was indicated by public TCR beta signatures. Beyond this particular receptor, the publication reports: The ex vivo response was dominated by HLA-C-restricted CMV-specific TCR beta clonotypes, which also provided the single most frequent clonotype in two of eight donors. In both this cohort and an independent roughly 350-donor cohort, the cumulative frequency of public TCR beta family members distinguished carriers of CMV infection plus the relevant HLA type.

Only a few counts were recorded for this clonotype. The target of this receptor is not known. Qualities for individual bases were not recorded, and no much larger clone is one base off. Trimming takes 6 bases from V and 3 bases from J, and the germline ends sit 15 bases apart. The CDR3 sequence holds 14 residues, the cysteine and phenylalanine included. The retained sequence is limited to the CDR3, 42 bases, with the frame set at the first base. CDR1 and CDR2 are drawn from the germline V gene (reference sequence): MNHEY, SMNVEV. TCRdb lists the instrument as Illumina HiSeq 1500. The public reads were quality trimmed at Q25 with fastp and then assembled into clones with MiXCR by TCRdb, keeping productive beta chains. Every CDR3 protein is listed once, alongside the most common genes and DNA of its rows. The sample table contains about 360,000 distinct CDR3 sequences; only one count was recorded for roughly 18% of them. Less than 9.5% of the sample comes from the top ten.

In this chain, TRBV27 is recombined with TRBJ2-7, with the D assignment possibly TRBD1 or TRBD2, given 5 matching bases for each. The sequence was collected from a human donor in good health (CMV status not recorded). Some clones in this sample may be carry-over from other donors' samples. The material sequenced was PBMCs. The DNA sequence follows: TGTGCCAGCAGGGGCCGAGGGGCGATCTACGAGCAGTACTTC. This yields the protein CASRGRGAIYEQYF.